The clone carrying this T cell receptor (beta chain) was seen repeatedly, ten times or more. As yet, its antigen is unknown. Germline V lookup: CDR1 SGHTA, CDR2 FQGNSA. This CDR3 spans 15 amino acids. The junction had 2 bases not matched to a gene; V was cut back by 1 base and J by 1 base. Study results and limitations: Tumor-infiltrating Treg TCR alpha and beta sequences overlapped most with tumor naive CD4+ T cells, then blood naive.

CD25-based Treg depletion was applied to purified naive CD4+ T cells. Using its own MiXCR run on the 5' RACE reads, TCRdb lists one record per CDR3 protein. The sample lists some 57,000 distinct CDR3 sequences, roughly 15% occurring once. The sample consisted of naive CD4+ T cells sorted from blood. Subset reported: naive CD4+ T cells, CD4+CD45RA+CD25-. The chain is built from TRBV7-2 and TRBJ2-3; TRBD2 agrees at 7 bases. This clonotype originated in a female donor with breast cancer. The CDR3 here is CASSLGGGRTDTQYF. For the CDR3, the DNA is TGTGCCAGCAGCTTAGGGGGGGGACGCACAGATACGCAGTATTTT.